These T cell receptor beta chains were read from a single sample in a study of neoadjuvant anti-PD-1 for oral cavity cancer. The table came from immunoSEQ multiplex PCR; TCRdb's copy has only in-frame clones and leaves some out. Of 80,000 to 95,000 clones listed, more than 80% are singletons. Sequencing used PBMCs, obtained before nivolumab (anti-PD-1) treatment. Receptors were obtained from a person between 35 and 79 years old with oral cavity squamous cell carcinoma. Each CDR3 is given with its conserved first and last residue.

v_gene: TRBV6-5
j_gene: TRBJ2-1
CDR3aa: CASNRGLGDEQFF

v_gene: TRBV2
j_gene: TRBJ2-3
CDR3aa: CASKPGLDTDTQYF

v_gene: TRBV11-2
j_gene: TRBJ2-7
CDR3aa: CASSLGRSPTYEQYF

v_gene: TRBV9
j_gene: TRBJ2-3
CDR3aa: CASSGSGVHTDTQYF

v_gene: TRBV5-1
j_gene: TRBJ1-1
CDR3aa: CASSFRGWDTEAFF

v_gene: TRBV11-2
j_gene: TRBJ2-7
CDR3aa: CASSVPPGPQSYEQYF

v_gene: TRBV5-6
j_gene: TRBJ1-1
CDR3aa: CASSFTGTAAFF

v_gene: TRBV14
j_gene: TRBJ2-7
CDR3aa: CASSLAPSYEQYF

v_gene: TRBV6-5
j_gene: TRBJ1-4
CDR3aa: CASSYSGHDEKLFF

v_gene: TRBV29-1
j_gene: TRBJ2-7
CDR3aa: CSGKSLGEQYF

v_gene: TRBV7-9
j_gene: TRBJ2-3
CDR3aa: CASSHLPGAGGPDTQYF

v_gene: TRBV10-3
j_gene: TRBJ2-2
CDR3aa: CAISDVPLNTGELFF

v_gene: TRBV6-5
j_gene: TRBJ1-4
CDR3aa: CASSYISVNEKLFF

v_gene: TRBV6-1
j_gene: TRBJ1-1
CDR3aa: CASRLAGAEGAFF

v_gene: TRBV6-5
j_gene: TRBJ2-7
CDR3aa: CASSYSGPGAKDEQYF

v_gene: TRBV9
j_gene: TRBJ2-1
CDR3aa: CANGDRRASGNEQFF

v_gene: TRBV2
j_gene: TRBJ2-3
CDR3aa: CASSTLTSGSVTQYF

v_gene: TRBV5-6
j_gene: TRBJ1-2
CDR3aa: CASSLADTGLYGYTF

v_gene: TRBV9
j_gene: TRBJ2-7
CDR3aa: CASTLLPGLAYEQYF

v_gene: TRBV5-1
j_gene: TRBJ2-2
CDR3aa: CASSLLTSGSPGELFF

v_gene: TRBV7-8
j_gene: TRBJ2-7
CDR3aa: CASSLARRYSYEQYF

v_gene: TRBV6-5
j_gene: TRBJ1-1
CDR3aa: CASSYGVTPNTEAFF

v_gene: TRBV30
j_gene: TRBJ1-3
CDR3aa: CAWSPYRQGVAGNTIYF

v_gene: TRBV29-1
j_gene: TRBJ1-5
CDR3aa: CSVGAGGEQPQHF

v_gene: TRBV5-1
j_gene: TRBJ1-2
CDR3aa: CASSLGDRDLGYTF

v_gene: TRBV28
j_gene: TRBJ1-1
CDR3aa: CASSLSGTGGFTEAFF

v_gene: TRBV2
j_gene: TRBJ1-5
CDR3aa: CASSEVDRVGQPQHF

v_gene: TRBV6-1
j_gene: TRBJ2-1
CDR3aa: CASSGGGAGRGYNEQFF

v_gene: TRBV10-1
j_gene: TRBJ2-7
CDR3aa: CASRLRDNSYEQYF

v_gene: TRBV5-6
j_gene: TRBJ2-2
CDR3aa: CASSRNRELFF

v_gene: TRBV29-1
j_gene: TRBJ2-3
CDR3aa: CSVGSPAGTDTQYF

v_gene: TRBV5-1
j_gene: TRBJ2-2
CDR3aa: CASKAGVANTGELFF

v_gene: TRBV6-5
j_gene: TRBJ2-2
CDR3aa: CASSLTSWLTGELFF

v_gene: TRBV1
j_gene: TRBJ2-7
CDR3aa: CTSSHGGLKPRQYF

v_gene: TRBV19
j_gene: TRBJ1-1
CDR3aa: CASSRADGARGEAFF